This record concerns one T cell receptor beta chain sequence. The antigen remains unidentified. Libraries were prepared by immunoSEQ multiplex PCR; TCRdb keeps only in-frame clonotypes and omits some of them. Among around 170,000 clones listed, 80% to 95% were seen once. V lost 4 bases, J lost 0 bases, and 13 bases lay in between. CDR1 and CDR2 (germline): MRHNA, SNTAGT. The CDR3 loop spans 17 amino acids. These data belong to a study of T cell responses to AZD1222 COVID-19 vaccine. Findings and limits, study-wide: The study found Spike-specific TCR breadth and depth rose after two AZD1222 doses. Reportedly, close to half of spike-specific TCRs are directed against unmutated variant regions. It was only five to seven AZD1222 recipients who were seropositive at baseline. Distributed over spike, vaccine-associated CD4 TCRs predominated at 160-218 and 743-854.

This clonotype was obtained from an adult who received the AZD1222 COVID-19 vaccine. V gene TRBV6-4 combines with J gene TRBJ2-6; D is possibly TRBD2 (5 bases). Sequenced material: peripheral blood, taken 28 days after the second AZD1222 dose. The CDR3 reads CASSAAGTFSGANVLTF. As DNA, the CDR3 is TGTGCCAGCAGTGCGGCGGGCACATTCTCTGGGGCCAACGTCCTGACTTTC.